The clone carrying this T cell receptor beta chain showed up just once. Its antigen is unidentified. This sample stems from a study of memory CD4+ T cells and cytomegalovirus serostatus. The sort gate was single viable CD3+CD4+CD8-CD45RO+ cells for memory CD4+ T cells. Libraries were prepared by immunoSEQ multiplex PCR; TCRdb keeps only in-frame clonotypes and omits some of them. The repertoire has about 60,000 clones, over 70% of them found once; the top ten carry over 2%. Germline V CDR1 and CDR2: SGDLS, YYNGEE. The CDR3 contains 16 residues. Trimming took 4 bases from V and 1 from J, leaving 15 bases between them. Overall study findings and caveats: Of 150 to 200 reported CMV TCRbeta sequences, 60 to 85 were found in memory CD4+ repertoires. CMV serostatus prediction reached median AUC approximately 0.95, or 0.91 with US-trained model.

The TCR was taken from an adult in good health and CMV-seropositive. This chain connects TRBV9 to TRBJ1-3, with D unresolved. Sequenced input: memory CD4+ T cells from blood. CDR3 residues: CASSPGPRISGNTIYF. The CDR3 bases are TGTGCCAGCAGCCCCGGACCTCGCATTTCTGGAAACACCATATATTTT.